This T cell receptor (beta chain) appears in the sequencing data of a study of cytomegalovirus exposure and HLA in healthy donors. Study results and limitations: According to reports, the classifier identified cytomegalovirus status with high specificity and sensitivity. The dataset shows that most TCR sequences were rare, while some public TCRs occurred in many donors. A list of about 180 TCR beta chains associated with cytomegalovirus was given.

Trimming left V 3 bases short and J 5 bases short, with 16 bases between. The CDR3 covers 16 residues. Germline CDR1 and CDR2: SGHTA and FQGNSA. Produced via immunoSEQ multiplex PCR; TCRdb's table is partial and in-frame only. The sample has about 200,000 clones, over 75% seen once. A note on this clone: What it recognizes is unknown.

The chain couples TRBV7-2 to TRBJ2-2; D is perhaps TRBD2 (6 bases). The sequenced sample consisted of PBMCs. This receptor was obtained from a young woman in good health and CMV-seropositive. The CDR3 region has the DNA TGTGCCAGCAGCTTGTTATCCGGGAGCTGGACCGGGGAGCTGTTTTTT. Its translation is CASSLLSGSWTGELFF. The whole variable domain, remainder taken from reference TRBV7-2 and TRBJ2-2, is GAGVSQSPSNKVTEKGKDVELRCDPISGHTALYWYRQSLGQGLEFLIYFQGNSAPDKSGLPSDRFSAERTGGSVSTLTIQRTQQEDSAVYLCASSLLSGSWTGELFFGEGSRLTVL.